This TCR beta chain was recorded in a study of cytomegalovirus exposure and HLA in healthy donors. PCR primers comprised 60 Vbeta and 13 Jbeta primers. Profiling relied on immunoSEQ multiplex PCR, and the TCRdb table lists in-frame clones only, not all of them. The sample includes 150,000 to 200,000 clones, 84% of them seen just once. Per the germline V gene, CDR1 is KGHSH and CDR2 is LQKENI. Between the trimmed V and J ends, which lost 3 bases and 4 bases, there was a span of 12 bases. The CDR3 totals 14 residues. The TCR sequence derives from a man aged 18 to 29 in good health and CMV-seronegative. The rearrangement uses TRBV18 and TRBJ1-2; D unclear. The sequencing input was PBMCs. The CDR3 region is CASSPLDSSYGYTF. The CDR3 DNA reads TGTGCCAGCTCACCCCTGGACTCATCCTATGGCTACACCTTC.